The rows below give T cell receptor beta chains drawn from one sample of a study of blood T cell repertoires in COVID-19. Sequenced by immunoSEQ multiplex PCR; TCRdb stores in-frame clones only, minus some. The repertoire includes some 120,000 clones, about 88% of them detected once, and more than 1.5% sits in the top ten. The sequencing sample was made of peripheral blood. All receptors derive from a human donor in a cohort sampled during active COVID-19. Both conserved end residues are part of each CDR3. D genes are given only for firm matches. Clone size is given for some rows only: seen once, a few or many times, or a class if the clone is expanded.

J gene	D gene	clone size	V gene	CDR3 protein	CDR3 DNA
TRBJ2-7	-	-	TRBV27	CASSGIRGRGGYEQYF	TGTGCCAGCAGCGGGATTCGGGGCCGGGGAGGTTACGAGCAGTACTTC
TRBJ1-1	TRBD1	once	TRBV6-5	CASSYRTGSGEAFF	TGTGCCAGCAGCTACCGGACAGGCTCCGGTGAAGCTTTCTTT
TRBJ1-2	-	-	TRBV20-1	CSASRQQGNYGYTF	TGCAGTGCTAGTCGACAACAGGGAAACTATGGCTACACCTTC
TRBJ1-4	-	-	TRBV12-3/TRBV12-4	CASSGRGNEKLFF	TGTGCCAGCAGTGGTAGGGGGAATGAAAAACTGTTTTTT
TRBJ2-4	-	-	TRBV5-4	CASSLGPLGRAKNIQYF	TGTGCCAGCAGCTTGGGGCCCCTCGGGAGAGCCAAAAACATTCAGTACTTC
TRBJ2-3	-	few	TRBV27	CASSAYSGRPSTDTQYF	TGTGCCAGCAGTGCATACTCAGGGCGCCCGAGCACAGATACGCAGTATTTT
TRBJ2-7	-	-	TRBV3-1/TRBV3-2	CASSQGSPVYEQYF	TGTGCCAGCAGCCAAGGATCGCCAGTGTACGAGCAGTACTTC
TRBJ1-2	-	many	TRBV7-9	CASSLGALSDYTF	TGTGCCAGCAGCTTAGGTGCGCTTAGCGACTACACCTTC
TRBJ2-1	-	once	TRBV12-3/TRBV12-4	CASSGAAYNEQFF	TGTGCCAGCAGCGGAGCCGCCTACAATGAGCAGTTCTTC
TRBJ2-3	-	-	TRBV28	CASRPRSTDTQYF	TGTGCCAGCAGGCCCAGATCCACAGATACGCAGTATTTT
TRBJ1-1	-	-	TRBV6-4	CASSESTRTEAFF	TGTGCCAGCAGTGAAAGCACCCGAACTGAAGCTTTCTTT
TRBJ1-6	-	few	TRBV28	CASRSPSPLHF	TGTGCCAGCCGGTCGCCTTCACCCCTCCACTTT
TRBJ2-2	TRBD1	-	TRBV7-9	CASSLGTGKTGELFF	TGTGCCAGCAGCTTAGGGACAGGGAAAACCGGGGAGCTGTTTTTT
TRBJ2-3	-	-	TRBV6-4	CASSETATDTQYF	TGTGCCAGCAGTGAGACAGCCACAGATACGCAGTATTTT
TRBJ2-1	TRBD2	-	TRBV5-4	CASSTLGTSGPKSSYNEQFF	TGTGCCAGCAGCACGTTAGGGACTAGCGGACCGAAGAGCTCCTACAATGAGCAGTTCTTC
TRBJ2-7	-	-	TRBV2	CTSQRGYEQYF	TGTACTTCACAAAGGGGCTACGAGCAGTACTTC
TRBJ2-2	TRBD2	-	TRBV27	CASRRAGGSSGELFF	TGTGCCAGCAGGAGAGCGGGAGGAAGTTCCGGGGAGCTGTTTTTT
TRBJ2-3	TRBD2	once	TRBV25-1	CASSDGAGGPLTDTQYF	TGTGCCAGCAGTGACGGAGCGGGAGGGCCTCTAACAGATACGCAGTATTTT
TRBJ2-7	TRBD2	-	TRBV5-1	CASSKLADLSYEQYF	TGCGCCAGCAGCAAACTAGCGGATCTCTCCTACGAGCAGTACTTC
TRBJ1-2	-	many	TRBV7-9	CASSISTANYGYTF	TGTGCCAGCAGCATCTCGACAGCTAACTATGGCTACACCTTC
TRBJ2-1	TRBD1	-	TRBV4-2	CASSHDRGIYNEQFF	TGTGCCAGCAGCCACGACAGGGGGATCTACAATGAGCAGTTCTTC
TRBJ1-2	TRBD1	-	TRBV5-1	CASSLGQGMMGGYTF	TGCGCCAGCAGCTTGGGACAGGGGATGATGGGCGGCTACACCTTC
TRBJ2-7	TRBD1	-	TRBV28	CASSSLGGTGSYEQYF	TGTGCCAGCAGTTCCTTAGGGGGCACAGGCTCCTACGAGCAGTACTTC
TRBJ2-1	TRBD2	-	TRBV5-1	CASSPGGPRNEQFF	TGCGCCAGCAGCCCGGGGGGGCCGAGGAATGAGCAGTTCTTC
TRBJ1-6	-	-	TRBV5-4	CASSATGMRDSPLHF	TGTGCCAGCAGCGCAACAGGGATGAGGGATTCACCCCTCCACTTT
TRBJ2-5	-	-	TRBV12-3/TRBV12-4	CASSPVAQETQYF	TGTGCCAGCAGCCCGGTTGCCCAAGAGACCCAGTACTTC
TRBJ1-2	-	-	TRBV9	CASTTLGGAGGYTF	TGTGCCAGCACGACTCTGGGGGGGGCCGGTGGCTACACCTTC
TRBJ2-7	-	-	TRBV19	CASSIASTGGGTSYEQYF	TGTGCCAGTAGTATAGCTTCGACCGGGGGTGGAACCTCCTACGAGCAGTACTTC
TRBJ2-1	TRBD2	-	TRBV11-2	CASSLNGGNEQFF	TGTGCCAGCAGCTTAAACGGGGGGAATGAGCAGTTCTTC
TRBJ2-4	TRBD2	-	TRBV12-5	CASGLVPNIHRAQRGKNIQYF	TGTGCTAGTGGTTTGGTACCGAATATCCACCGGGCCCAGCGGGGCAAAAACATTCAGTACTTC
TRBJ2-1	-	-	TRBV2	CASSEPGSYNEQFF	TGTGCCAGCAGTGAACCGGGCTCCTACAATGAGCAGTTCTTC
TRBJ1-2	TRBD1	-	TRBV29-1	CSVPEDRAYGYTF	TGCAGCGTCCCTGAAGACAGGGCCTATGGCTACACCTTC
TRBJ2-4	-	-	TRBV6-5	CASSQGIGNIQYF	TGTGCCAGCAGCCAGGGGATCGGGAACATTCAGTACTTC
TRBJ2-7	TRBD1	-	TRBV14	CASSQVSTGPSYEQYF	TGTGCCAGCAGCCAAGTTTCGACAGGGCCTTCCTACGAGCAGTACTTC
TRBJ2-3	TRBD1	-	TRBV5-8	CASRLPGQFADTQYF	TGTGCCAGCAGACTACCGGGACAGTTCGCAGATACGCAGTATTTT